This passage covers 28 T cell receptor beta chains from one sample sequenced in a study of cytomegalovirus exposure and HLA in healthy donors. Vbeta (60) and Jbeta (13) primers were used in the PCR. Only in-frame clones appear in the TCRdb table, and some are missing; sequencing was by immunoSEQ multiplex PCR. The sample lists 150,000 to 180,000 clones, 70% to 80% occurring once. The source material was PBMCs. These receptors came from a young man in good health and CMV-seropositive.

V is TRBV29-1 and J is TRBJ2-7; TRBD1 might be the D (7 bases). The CDR3 runs to 13 residues. Germline V lookup: CDR1 SQVTM, CDR2 ANQGSEA. The V end lost 6 bases, the J end lost 4 bases, and 16 bases lay between the germline ends. The CDR3 region is CSVGGAGGYEQYF. The CDR3 DNA sequence: TGCAGCGTCGGCGGCGCAGGGGGGTACGAGCAGTACTTC.

This chain uses TRBV2 with TRBJ1-1; D is unclear. The V end lost 6 bases, the J end lost 4 bases, and 15 bases lay between the germline ends. Per germline, CDR1 SNHLY and CDR2 FYNNEI. The CDR3 length is 14 residues. CDR3 region: CASSLTGLPTEAFF. The CDR3 DNA reads TGTGCCAGCAGCCTGACGGGGTTACCCACTGAAGCTTTCTTT.

This clone was observed once. CDR3 sequence (DNA): TGTGCCAGCCGGACAGGGGAGTATAGCAATCAGCCCCAGCATTTT. Residues: CASRTGEYSNQPQHF. The V and J genes are TRBV2 and TRBJ1-5; 9 positions match TRBD1. The CDR3 is 15 amino acids. Germline CDR1 reads SNHLY; CDR2 reads FYNNEI. V shed 8 bases and J 0 bases; nucleotides not matched to a gene: 5.

The chain carries TRBV28 and TRBJ2-7, with 9 bases lining up with TRBD1. Germline CDR1 and CDR2: MDHEN and SYDVKM. V lost 6 bases and J lost 6; bases outside the gene matches: 12. The CDR3 consists of 15 residues. DNA for the CDR3: TGTGCCAGCAGGGAAACAGGGGGCGCTGATTTCGAGCAGTACTTC. Translating gives CASRETGGADFEQYF.

V gene TRBV7-2 combines with J gene TRBJ2-7; tentatively, D is TRBD1 (5 bases). Germline V gene lookup returns CDR1 SGHTA and CDR2 FQGNSA. The length of the CDR3 is 14 residues. Trimming shortened V by 1 base and J by 3 bases, and 10 bases separated the two germline ends. CDR3 region: CASSLEAGYYEQYF. The CDR3 DNA sequence: TGTGCCAGCAGCTTAGAGGCAGGGTACTACGAGCAGTACTTC.

Comment on this clone: The conserved phenylalanine or tryptophan normally closing the CDR3 is absent here, so this likely arose from a read error. The DNA is omitted, as the CDR3 cannot be located on it reliably, and the CDR3 follows TCRdb's listing. The chain links TRBV29-1 to TRBJ1-2. CDR1 is SQVTM and CDR2 is ANQGSEA in the germline V gene. The CDR3 adds up to 15 amino acids, both ends counted. This CDR3 is CSVGGVLETNYGYPL.

The rearrangement uses TRBV7-9 and TRBJ2-1; TRBD2 matches 7 bases. CDR3 length: 16 residues. The V gene end was trimmed by 4 bases and the J gene end by 10 bases; junction bases not matched to a gene: 16. Germline V CDR1 and CDR2: SEHNR, FQNEAQ (reference sequence). The CDR3 DNA follows: TGTGCCAGCAGCTCTGCATGGGCGGGAGAGGTAGGCGAGCAGTTCTTC. It is translated as CASSSAWAGEVGEQFF.

The V and J genes are TRBV7-3 and TRBJ2-5, with D possibly matching TRBD1 (5 bases). Germline assignment: CDR1 SGHTA and CDR2 FQGTGA. The CDR3 totals 15 residues. Trimming left V 2 bases short and J 1 base short, with 11 bases between. The CDR3 DNA reads TGTGCCAGCAGCTTAGGTTCAGGGTTCCAAGAGACCCAGTACTTC. Its translation: CASSLGSGFQETQYF. Full variable domain (remainder filled in from reference TRBV7-3 and TRBJ2-5): GAGVSQTPSNKVTEKGKYVELRCDPISGHTALYWYRQSLGQGPEFLIYFQGTGAADDSGLPNDRFFAVRPEGSVSTLKIQRTERGDSAVYLCASSLGSGFQETQYFGPGTRLLVL.

V is TRBV18 and J is TRBJ2-4; D possibly corresponds to TRBD2 (5 bases). V lost 3 bases and J 1 base, leaving 13 bases between the germline ends. Germline CDR1 and CDR2: KGHSH and LQKENI. This CDR3 comprises 16 residues. CDR3 DNA sequence: TGTGCCAGCTCACCCTCAGCGAGGGTTGCCAAAAACATTCAGTACTTC. Protein: CASSPSARVAKNIQYF.

The chain has TRBV27 and TRBJ1-5, with D hard to call. Germline lookup yields CDR1 MNHEY and CDR2 SMNVEV (reference sequence). The CDR3 is made up of 15 amino acids. V lost 5 bases and J lost 5, with 16 bases in between. In DNA, the CDR3 is TGTGCCAGCAGTACCACACAATCTTGGTATCAGCCCCAGCATTTT. This translates into CASSTTQSWYQPQHF.

V gene TRBV6-6 combines with J gene TRBJ2-5; D unclear. V was pared by 7 bases and J by 5 bases, with 14 bases between. The CDR3 is 13 residues long. CDR1 and CDR2 (germline): MNHNY, SVGAGI (reference sequence). CDR3: CASNFMGAETQYF. CDR3 DNA: TGTGCCAGCAACTTTATGGGCGCGGAGACCCAGTACTTC.

The chain couples TRBV27 to TRBJ2-7, with D possibly matching TRBD1 (6 bases). The germline CDR1 and CDR2 sequences are MNHEY and SMNVEV (reference sequence). With 8 bases removed from V and 5 bases from J, the gap between germline ends came to 7 bases. This CDR3 region has 10 residues. CDR3: CASGGHEQYF. The CDR3 DNA sequence: TGTGCCAGCGGGGGCCACGAGCAGTACTTC.

This clone was recorded only once. V usage is TRBV5-1 and J usage is TRBJ2-4; 7 bases agree with TRBD2. In germline, CDR1 is SGHRS, CDR2 YFSETQ. The length of the CDR3 is 16 residues. Losses at the gene ends were 4 bases for V and 2 bases for J; bases not matched to a gene: 9. CDR3 in amino acids: CASSPREVLSKNIQYF. The CDR3 nucleotides read TGCGCCAGCAGCCCTCGGGAGGTCTTATCCAAAAACATTCAGTACTTC.

The gene calls are TRBV6-1 and TRBJ1-1, with unresolved D. Per germline, CDR1 MNHNS and CDR2 SASEGT. The CDR3 spans 12 residues. V was clipped by 7 bases and J by 11 bases, with 17 bases between them. The chain's CDR3 is CASTELPYEAFF. CDR3 nucleotide sequence: TGTGCCAGCACTGAGTTACCGTACGAGGCTTTCTTT.

V usage is TRBV5-1 and J usage is TRBJ2-7; TRBD2 matches at 7 bases. With 0 bases clipped from V and 3 bases from J, the junction kept 6 bases outside the gene matches. Looked up from germline, CDR1 is SGHRS and CDR2 is YFSETQ. The CDR3 length is 15 residues. The CDR3 DNA reads TGCGCCAGCAGCTTGGGAGGAGGGGAGGGCTACGAGCAGTACTTC. Encoded protein: CASSLGGGEGYEQYF.

This rearrangement joins TRBV7-9 to TRBJ2-5, with TRBD2 matching over 7 bases. This CDR3 comprises 15 residues. Germline V gives CDR1 SEHNR, CDR2 FQNEAQ (reference sequence). Trimming removed 7 bases from V and 4 bases from J; junction bases left unmatched: 12. As DNA, the CDR3 is TGTGCCAGCACCCCCGGCGATCCGGGAGGAGAGACCCAGTACTTC. Its translation is CASTPGDPGGETQYF.

This clone came up once. The V gene is TRBV18, the J gene TRBJ1-6, with D perhaps matching TRBD1 (5 bases). The length of the CDR3 is 14 residues. Germline V lookup: CDR1 KGHSH, CDR2 LQKENI. V was trimmed by 3 bases and J by 8 bases, leaving 11 bases between them. CDR3 nucleotides: TGTGCCAGCTCACCGAACGGCAGGGATTCACCCCTCCACTTT. Protein sequence: CASSPNGRDSPLHF.

The V gene is TRBV5-4, the J gene TRBJ2-5; TRBD1 agrees at 7 bases. Germline CDR1 and CDR2: SGHNT and YYREEE (reference sequence). The CDR3 consists of 15 residues. Trimming cost V 3 bases and J 1 base; bases outside gene matches: 6. Here the CDR3 reads CASSSSRDSQETQYF. The CDR3 DNA reads as TGTGCCAGCAGCTCGAGCCGGGACAGCCAAGAGACCCAGTACTTC.

This chain connects TRBV6-6 to TRBJ2-7, with 11 bases identical to TRBD1. Trimming took 3 bases from V and 2 from J; bases not matched to a gene: 3. CDR1 and CDR2 from the germline V gene are MNHNY and SVGAGI (reference sequence). The CDR3 consists of 15 residues. CDR3 in amino acids: CASSYSGQGAYEQYF. The CDR3 DNA reads TGTGCCAGCAGTTATTCGGGACAGGGGGCCTACGAGCAGTACTTC.

The V and J genes are TRBV5-4 and TRBJ2-5; no reliable D call. CDR1 is SGHNT, CDR2 YYREEE, per germline (reference sequence). This CDR3 comprises 13 residues. Trimming took 4 bases from V and 2 from J, leaving 9 bases between them. The CDR3 DNA is TGTGCCAGCAGCCCCCCACAGCAAGAGACCCAGTACTTC. Amino acids: CASSPPQQETQYF.

This rearrangement joins TRBV28 to TRBJ2-5; weak D call: TRBD1 (6 bases). The V end lost 5 bases, the J end lost 4 bases, and 20 bases lay between the germline ends. The CDR3 covers 16 residues. From germline, CDR1 is MDHEN and CDR2 SYDVKM. CDR3 sequence reads: CASSTPTGQQRETQYF. CDR3 nucleotide sequence: TGTGCCAGCAGTACACCAACCGGACAGCAACGAGAGACCCAGTACTTC.

This sequence joins TRBV28 and TRBJ1-2; the match to TRBD1 covers 10 bases. Germline-derived CDR1 and CDR2 are MDHEN and SYDVKM. This CDR3 spans 14 amino acids. V trimming: 6 bases; J trimming: 8 bases; junction bases outside the gene matches: 9. CDR3 nucleotides: TGTGCCAGCAGGGACGCAGACAGGGGGCTAGGCTACACCTTC. Translated, it gives CASRDADRGLGYTF.

V gene TRBV6-6 combines with J gene TRBJ2-7, with 11 bases matching TRBD1. V trimming: 6 bases; J trimming: 3 bases; junction bases outside the gene matches: 4. Germline V gives CDR1 MNHNY, CDR2 SVGAGI (reference sequence). CDR3 length equals 14 residues. CDR3 sequence (DNA): TGTGCCAGCAGCAGGACAGGGGGCCACTACGAGCAGTACTTC. Protein product: CASSRTGGHYEQYF.

This chain links TRBV27 with TRBJ2-1; D gene uncertain. The CDR3 is 16 residues long. V dropped 4 bases and J dropped 4 bases, with 17 bases sitting between them. Germline CDR1 and CDR2: MNHEY and SMNVEV (reference sequence). CDR3 region: CASSSDLEASYNEQFF. CDR3 bases: TGTGCCAGCAGTTCCGATCTAGAAGCGTCTTACAATGAGCAGTTCTTC.

This clone occurred a few times. The V and J genes are TRBV5-4 and TRBJ2-7; D may be TRBD2 (6 bases). CDR1 and CDR2 from the germline V gene are SGHNT and YYREEE (reference sequence). V lost 4 bases, J lost 3 bases, and 17 bases lay in between. The CDR3 totals 15 residues. This CDR3 reads CASSPGLSAGYEQYF. As DNA, the CDR3 is TGTGCCAGCAGCCCGGGACTCTCGGCCGGCTACGAGCAGTACTTC.

The chain combines TRBV29-1 with TRBJ2-1, with 8 bases aligning to TRBD1. CDR3 size: 16 residues. With 0 bases clipped from V and 10 bases from J, the junction kept 14 bases outside the gene matches. In germline, CDR1 is SQVTM, CDR2 ANQGSEA. CDR3 protein: CSVEEGGRGHSKEQFF. DNA for the CDR3: TGCAGCGTTGAAGAAGGGGGCAGGGGGCACTCTAAGGAGCAGTTCTTC.

The chain carries TRBV5-1 and TRBJ2-3, with 10 bases aligning to TRBD1. The CDR3 spans 15 residues. Germline V gene lookup returns CDR1 SGHRS and CDR2 YFSETQ. With V trimmed by 4 bases and J by 8 bases, 10 bases remained unmatched. Written as DNA, the CDR3 is TGCGCCAGCAGCATAGGGACAGGGGCGGAGGGTACGCAGTATTTT. Its translation is CASSIGTGAEGTQYF.

The chain links TRBV28 to TRBJ1-4; maybe TRBD1 (5 bases). This CDR3 is 15 amino acids long. Germline V CDR1 and CDR2: MDHEN, SYDVKM. V shed 5 bases and J shed 6 bases, with 16 bases lying between them. The DNA for the CDR3 is TGTGCCAGCAGTCATCCCGGGACTGCGGATGAAAAACTGTTTTTT. Protein product: CASSHPGTADEKLFF.